Below, one T cell receptor beta chain is given with its context. Its antigen is still unknown. The gene names here belong to mouse. The read is 4 residues too short to cover the CDR3 end, so that end is filled in from the germline J gene. The CDR3 spans 15 residues. Trimming cost V 1 base and J 5 bases; bases outside gene matches: 3. Germline values: CDR1 LGHNA, CDR2 YNLKQL (reference sequence). Cells from pooled cutaneous lymph nodes were sorted by CD4, CD8alpha, NKG2D, NKG2ACE and other markers. TCR sequencing used cDNA made by reverse transcription of extracted RNA. Assay used: immunoSEQ multiplex PCR; TCRdb lists only in-frame clones, some missing. The sample offers roughly 260,000 clones and no singletons, the top ten holding approximately 1.2%. This sample stems from a study of CD8+ T cells in alopecia areata. Study-wide results and caveats: Scalp samples also contribute reads from the resident alphabeta T cells found in normal skin. Unlike in mice, where it was clearer, TCR sharing across patients was less clear, possibly HLA-related. Lesional scalp, notably in alopecia totalis/universalis, had clonality above that of normal scalp.

Sequenced input: CD4+ T cells sorted from a lymph node. The clonotype comes from a C3H/HeJ mouse with alopecia areata. As its MHC haplotype, the strain has H2-k. This chain uses TRBV5 with TRBJ2-1; 9 nucleotides align to TRBD1. CDR3 DNA (partial): TGTGCCAGCAGCCAAGGGGGGACAGGGAATGCT. This gives the protein CASSQGGTGNA. The entire CDR3 is CASSQGGTGNAEQFF.